The source of this TCR beta chain is a study of blood T cell repertoires in COVID-19. This CDR3 contains 14 residues. With 4 bases removed from V and 4 bases from J, the gap between germline ends came to 16 bases. Germline values: CDR1 GTSNPN, CDR2 SVGIG (reference sequence). The authors' processing: Estimation of nucleated cell counts was performed using reference gene primer amplification. The protocol was immunoSEQ multiplex PCR, while the TCRdb copy is restricted to in-frame clones and leaves out a portion. From that table come the V and J calls and clone size; the DNA was used to work out D and trimming. The sample records nearly 45,000 clones, under 90% being singletons.

Sequencing was performed on peripheral blood. The chain couples TRBV30 to TRBJ1-2, with D perhaps TRBD1 (5 bases). The clonotype comes from a human donor in a cohort sampled during active COVID-19. The CDR3 is CAWKGQELTYGYTF. CDR3 nucleotide sequence: TGTGCCTGGAAGGGGCAGGAGTTGACCTATGGCTACACCTTC.